The 9 T cell receptor beta chains given below trace back to one sample, sequenced in a study of T cell responses to AZD1222 COVID-19 vaccine. Measured with immunoSEQ multiplex PCR; TCRdb has only the in-frame clones, and not every one. The sample has 150,000 to 180,000 clones, around 90% seen once. The starting material was peripheral blood, obtained on day 0 of AZD1222 vaccination. The receptors derive from an adult in good health.

J is TRBJ1-1 and V is TRBV10-2; D may be TRBD1 (6 bases). This CDR3 spans 15 amino acids. Trimming pared 8 bases from V and 0 bases from J, leaving 16 bases between. Looked up from germline, CDR1 is WSHSY and CDR2 is SAAADI. The chain's CDR3 is CASSEPGQMNTEAFF. The CDR3 bases are TGCGCCAGCTCCGAACCGGGACAAATGAACACTGAAGCTTTCTTT.

The V and J genes are TRBV12-3 or TRBV12-4 and TRBJ1-6; D is perhaps TRBD1 (6 bases). The CDR3 extends over 13 amino acids. V was trimmed by 11 bases and J by 9 bases, leaving 17 bases between them. DNA for the CDR3: TGTGCCTCAAGAGGGGGTATTGGTTCACCCCTCCACTTT. Protein product: CASRGGIGSPLHF.

The V call is TRBV2, the J call TRBJ1-2; 7 positions match TRBD1. Per the germline V gene, CDR1 is SNHLY and CDR2 is FYNNEI. The CDR3 covers 12 residues. J was trimmed by 8 bases and V by 5 bases; bases with no gene match: 5. CDR3 in DNA: TGTGCCAGCAGTACAGGGGCCTTGGGCTACACCTTC. Its translation: CASSTGALGYTF.

V and J are TRBV11-2 and TRBJ2-2; D is perhaps TRBD1 (5 bases). The CDR3 runs to 15 residues. Trimming removed 5 bases from V and 6 bases from J, with 16 bases in between. CDR1 and CDR2 (germline): SGHAT, FQNNGV. Here the CDR3 DNA reads TGTGCCAGCAGCCGCCGGGCTCAGGGCTCCGGGGAGCTGTTTTTT. This encodes CASSRRAQGSGELFF.

The rearrangement joins TRBV9 to TRBJ2-5, with D maybe TRBD1 (6 bases). CDR3 length equals 15 residues. Germline-derived CDR1 and CDR2 are SGDLS and YYNGEE. V was pared by 4 bases and J by 5 bases, with 18 bases between. The CDR3 loop is CASSRMGGGLETQYF. The CDR3 nucleotides read TGTGCCAGCAGCCGGATGGGTGGGGGCCTTGAGACCCAGTACTTC.

The chain combines TRBV5-4 with TRBJ1-1; 7 nucleotides agree with TRBD1. There are 14 residues in the CDR3. The germline gives CDR1 SGHNT, CDR2 YYREEE (reference sequence). Germline trimming cut 10 bases from V and 3 bases from J; bases unmatched to any gene: 12. CDR3 in DNA: TGTGCCCGCCGACCCACAGGGGCCGACACTGAAGCTTTCTTT. The encoded protein is CARRPTGADTEAFF.

The CDR3 region is CASSGGQGTSPLHF. The DNA for the CDR3 is TGTGCCAGTAGTGGGGGACAGGGCACGTCACCCCTCCACTTT. This chain links TRBV19 with TRBJ1-6; 9 bases are shared with TRBD1. After removal of 5 bases from V and 10 bases from J, the junction contained 6 bases not matched to a gene. Germline V gives CDR1 LNHDA, CDR2 SQIVND (reference sequence). CDR3 size: 14 residues.

The J gene is TRBJ2-7, the V gene TRBV7-2; D remains ambiguous. Looked up from germline, CDR1 is SGHTA and CDR2 is FQGNSA. Trimming removed 0 bases from V and 3 bases from J, with 15 bases in between. The CDR3 contains 16 residues. The DNA of the CDR3 is TGTGCCAGCAGCTTAGCCCACATCGCCCCGGGCTACGAGCAGTACTTC. This encodes CASSLAHIAPGYEQYF.

V usage is TRBV7-6 and J usage is TRBJ2-1; no clear D. The CDR3 is made up of 11 amino acids. Per the germline V gene, CDR1 is SGHVS and CDR2 is FNYEAQ. The V and J ends lost 2 bases and 9 bases respectively, with 5 bases between them. The CDR3 protein is CASSLMGEQFF. The CDR3 DNA reads TGTGCCAGCAGCTTAATGGGTGAGCAGTTCTTC.